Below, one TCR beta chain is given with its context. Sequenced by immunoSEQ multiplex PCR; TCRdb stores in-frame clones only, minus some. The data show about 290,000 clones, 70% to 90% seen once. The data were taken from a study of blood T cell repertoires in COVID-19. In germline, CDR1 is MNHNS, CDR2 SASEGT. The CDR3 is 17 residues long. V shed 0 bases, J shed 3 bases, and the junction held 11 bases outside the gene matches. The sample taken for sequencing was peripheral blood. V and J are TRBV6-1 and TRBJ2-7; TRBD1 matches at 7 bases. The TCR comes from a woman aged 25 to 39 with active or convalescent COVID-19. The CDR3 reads CASSEALPGTAFYEQYF. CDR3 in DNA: TGTGCCAGCAGTGAAGCGCTTCCCGGGACAGCGTTCTACGAGCAGTACTTC.